Following are 26 T cell receptor beta chains from one sample sequenced in a study of monozygotic twins with inflammatory bowel disease. Reprocessing the 5' RACE reads, TCRdb reports a single entry for every CDR3 protein and omits DNA. The listing contains 350,000 to 500,000 distinct CDR3 sequences. Sequenced input: blood. All receptors derive from a human donor with ulcerative colitis or Crohn's disease, or a healthy co-twin of an affected twin (not recorded which).

The chain joins TRBV28 to TRBJ2-1; TCRdb's D gene call, TRBD2, goes unchecked for lack of DNA. Germline CDR1 MDHEN, CDR2 SYDVKM. This CDR3 region has 16 residues. The CDR3 loop is CASSSSGGSSYNEQFF.

The chain recombines TRBV5-4 with TRBJ2-5; TCRdb calls TRBD1, which cannot be checked without DNA. The germline CDR1 and CDR2 sequences are SGHNT and YYREEE (reference sequence). The CDR3 extends over 15 amino acids. The chain's CDR3 is CASSRKIQEKETQYF.

This chain joins TRBV5-5 and TRBJ2-7; the D gene TCRdb calls, TRBD2, cannot be checked with no DNA. Looked up from germline, CDR1 is SGHKS and CDR2 is YYEKEE (reference sequence). This CDR3 contains 15 residues. The CDR3: CASSLGPAGFYEQYF.

The rearrangement links TRBV15 to TRBJ2-3; no DNA is available, so the TRBD1 call from TCRdb remains unchecked. Germline V CDR1 and CDR2: LNHNV, YYDKDF (reference sequence). This CDR3 is 14 amino acids long. CDR3 sequence reads: CATSPRGVADTQYF.

The gene calls are TRBV29-1 and TRBJ2-5; TCRdb gives TRBD1 as the D gene, but with no DNA this cannot be confirmed. The CDR3 extends over 12 amino acids. Germline loops: CDR1 SQVTM, CDR2 ANQGSEA. This CDR3 is CSAGGSGETQYF.

This chain connects TRBV6-5 to TRBJ2-3; TCRdb names TRBD1, which stays unverified in the absence of DNA. Germline assignment: CDR1 MNHEY and CDR2 SVGAGI. CDR3 length: 16 amino acids. The CDR3 sequence is CASSYRRVNKADTQYF.

This chain links TRBV2 with TRBJ2-7. The germline CDR1 and CDR2 sequences are SNHLY and FYNNEI. This CDR3 region has 13 residues. The CDR3 region is CASSTAIYYEQYF.

The CDR3: CSAEGSGGDYGYTF. This chain links TRBV20-1 with TRBJ1-2; TCRdb picks TRBD1, but there is no DNA to check that call. The CDR3 sequence is 14 residues long. The V gene's germline CDR1 is DFQATT and CDR2 SNEGSKA (reference sequence).

V gene TRBV9 combines with J gene TRBJ2-1. From germline, CDR1 is SGDLS and CDR2 YYNGEE. The CDR3 has 15 residues. The CDR3 loop reads CASSNFAFSYNEQFF.

The chain has TRBV5-1 and TRBJ2-3. The germline gives CDR1 SGHRS, CDR2 YFSETQ. The CDR3 is 13 residues long. CDR3: CASFIVGTDTQYF.

This chain links TRBV12-3 or TRBV12-4 with TRBJ2-7; TCRdb calls TRBD1, which cannot be checked without DNA. The CDR3 sequence is 14 residues long. The CDR3 sequence: CASSFSGQGYEQYF.

V is TRBV6-5 and J is TRBJ2-5; the D gene TCRdb calls, TRBD2, cannot be checked with no DNA. The CDR3 consists of 17 residues. Germline V gene lookup returns CDR1 MNHEY and CDR2 SVGAGI. The CDR3 here is CASSYSTSGRLRETQYF.

The chain joins TRBV7-9 to TRBJ2-1; TCRdb's assignment of TRBD1 cannot be checked, as there is no DNA. The CDR3 totals 14 residues. CDR1 is SEHNR and CDR2 is FQNEAQ in the germline V gene (reference sequence). CDR3 loop: CASSDGGMYNEQFF.

The chain carries TRBV20-1 and TRBJ2-7; TCRdb's D gene call, TRBD2, goes unchecked for lack of DNA. Germline assignment: CDR1 DFQATT and CDR2 SNEGSKA (reference sequence). The CDR3 loop spans 15 amino acids. Here the CDR3 reads CSVPIAGGNSYEQYF.

The genes are TRBV28 and TRBJ2-6; no DNA is available, so the TRBD1 call from TCRdb remains unchecked. The CDR3 contains 15 residues. Germline loops: CDR1 MDHEN, CDR2 SYDVKM. The CDR3 here is CASANRGPGANVLTF.

The genes are TRBV3-1 and TRBJ2-2; TCRdb gives TRBD1 as the D gene, but with no DNA this cannot be confirmed. The V gene's germline CDR1 is LGHDT and CDR2 YNNKEL (reference sequence). The length of the CDR3 is 16 residues. The CDR3 sequence: CASSPRQMTNTGELFF.

This chain links TRBV5-1 with TRBJ2-5; the D call from TCRdb, TRBD1, cannot be confirmed without DNA. The germline gives CDR1 SGHRS, CDR2 YFSETQ. CDR3 length: 16 amino acids. The CDR3 reads CASSRSLRGSTETQYF.

The chain joins TRBV29-1 to TRBJ2-2. This CDR3 is built from 13 residues. Germline V gene data show CDR1 as SQVTM and CDR2 as ANQGSEA. The CDR3 loop reads CSVVAVASGELFF.

The chain has TRBV5-1 and TRBJ2-7; the TCRdb D gene call, TRBD1, has no DNA to confirm it. Germline V gives CDR1 SGHRS, CDR2 YFSETQ. The CDR3 consists of 15 residues. This chain's CDR3 is CASSLVPDGINEQYF.

This sequence joins TRBV29-1 and TRBJ1-2. This CDR3 is built from 13 residues. Per the germline V gene, CDR1 is SQVTM and CDR2 is ANQGSEA. The CDR3 is CSVEEAYKYGYTF.

CDR3 loop: CASSDGQGSDTQYF. The gene calls are TRBV5-1 and TRBJ2-3; checking the TCRdb D call of TRBD1 is not possible without DNA. Per germline, CDR1 SGHRS and CDR2 YFSETQ. This CDR3 is 14 amino acids long.

The J gene is TRBJ2-3, the V gene TRBV29-1; no DNA is available, so the TRBD2 call from TCRdb remains unchecked. The CDR3 has 15 residues. CDR1 is SQVTM, CDR2 ANQGSEA, per germline. The CDR3 protein is CSVEDGAVRADTQYF.

This chain joins TRBV20-1 and TRBJ1-2; TCRdb selects TRBD1, and the lack of DNA leaves this call unchecked. CDR1 is DFQATT, CDR2 SNEGSKA, per germline (reference sequence). CDR3 length: 14 amino acids. CDR3 sequence reads: CSASPPLGAGGYTF.

The chain carries TRBV5-6 and TRBJ2-7; TCRdb's D call, TRBD1, is unchecked because there is no DNA. The CDR3 spans 14 residues. Looked up from germline, CDR1 is SGHDT and CDR2 is YYEEEE. CDR3 in amino acids: CASSGDRHPYEQYF.

The chain combines TRBV20-1 with TRBJ2-3; TCRdb returns TRBD1, unconfirmable since there is no DNA. The CDR3 loop spans 17 amino acids. In germline, CDR1 is DFQATT, CDR2 SNEGSKA (reference sequence). CDR3 loop: CSAGGQALGTSTDTQYF.

This chain connects TRBV10-2 to TRBJ1-1; absent DNA, TCRdb's TRBD1 call cannot be checked. This CDR3 spans 13 amino acids. Germline lookup yields CDR1 WSHSY and CDR2 SAAADI. CDR3: CASSADRYTEAFF.